The 18 T cell receptor beta chains reported below all come from one sample, sequenced in a study of blood T cell repertoires in COVID-19. TCRdb's table, derived via immunoSEQ multiplex PCR, lists solely in-frame clones and lacks some. In the table there are about 8,000 clones, roughly 80% of which are singletons. The sample consisted of peripheral blood. The origin of the receptors is a human donor in a cohort sampled during active COVID-19.

The chain couples TRBV7-9 to TRBJ2-2; a possible D gene is TRBD2 (5 bases). Germline V lookup: CDR1 SEHNR, CDR2 FQNEAQ (reference sequence). The CDR3 is 16 amino acids. V lost 5 bases, J lost 5 bases, and 18 bases lay in between. The CDR3 loop is CASSGETVRGTGELFF. The CDR3 coding sequence is TGTGCCAGCAGCGGAGAAACAGTTAGAGGGACCGGGGAGCTGTTTTTT.

The chain uses TRBV5-1 and TRBJ2-7, with D perhaps TRBD1 (6 bases). Germline V gene data show CDR1 as SGHRS and CDR2 as YFSETQ. The CDR3 runs to 14 residues. Trimming left V 0 bases short and J 5 bases short, with 12 bases between. The CDR3 DNA follows: TGCGCCAGCAGCTTGGGAGGACAGTCCAACGAGCAGTACTTC. Translating gives CASSLGGQSNEQYF.

The gene calls are TRBV3-1 (or the pseudogene TRBV3-2) and TRBJ2-3, with 11 bases matching TRBD1. The CDR3 is 16 amino acids. V was clipped by 4 bases and J by 3 bases; unmatched bases: 6. Germline V CDR1 and CDR2: LGHDT, YNNKEL (reference sequence). As DNA, the CDR3 is TGTGCCAGCAGCCCAAAGAGGGACAGGGGGACAGATACGCAGTATTTT. Protein product: CASSPKRDRGTDTQYF.

V gene TRBV6-6 combines with J gene TRBJ1-1; maybe TRBD1 (6 bases). The CDR3 extends over 14 amino acids. V shed 4 bases and J shed 4 bases, with 13 bases lying between them. Germline V gene sequence: CDR1 MNHNY, CDR2 SVGAGI (reference sequence). The CDR3 spells CASSSHRVTTEAFF. The CDR3 DNA reads as TGTGCCAGCAGTTCGCACAGGGTAACCACTGAAGCTTTCTTT.

The V and J genes are TRBV19 and TRBJ1-4; TRBD1 matches at 8 bases. The CDR3 length is 15 residues. The germline gives CDR1 LNHDA, CDR2 SQIVND (reference sequence). Trimming removed 5 bases from V and 10 bases from J; junction bases left unmatched: 12. CDR3 amino acids: CASSSMTGVGRKLFF. The CDR3 DNA is TGTGCCAGTAGTTCAATGACAGGGGTCGGAAGAAAACTGTTTTTT.

The chain joins TRBV7-3 to TRBJ2-5; tentative D call: TRBD1 (5 bases). The V gene's germline CDR1 is SGHTA and CDR2 FQGTGA. The CDR3 is 13 amino acids. The ends were cut back, 8 bases at V and 3 bases at J, with 13 bases in the middle. The CDR3 sequence is CASSGGREETQYF. Here the CDR3 DNA reads TGTGCCAGCTCCGGTGGCAGGGAAGAGACCCAGTACTTC. The whole variable domain, remainder taken from reference TRBV7-3 and TRBJ2-5, is GAGVSQTPSNKVTEKGKYVELRCDPISGHTALYWYRQSLGQGPEFLIYFQGTGAADDSGLPNDRFFAVRPEGSVSTLKIQRTERGDSAVYLCASSGGREETQYFGPGTRLLVL.

This sequence joins TRBV11-2 and TRBJ1-3; D is uncertain. The CDR3 runs 16 residues. V was clipped by 5 bases and J by 2 bases, with 16 bases between them. The germline gives CDR1 SGHAT, CDR2 FQNNGV. The CDR3 protein is CASSTTTGSAGNTIYF. The CDR3 DNA follows: TGTGCCAGCAGCACCACGACGGGGTCGGCTGGAAACACCATATATTTT.

This rearrangement joins TRBV6-1 to TRBJ2-7; 12 bases align to TRBD2. The V segment lost 1 base and the J segment 6 bases; nucleotides outside the gene matches: 1. The CDR3 is 14 amino acids. Germline V gives CDR1 MNHNS, CDR2 SASEGT. CDR3 loop: CASSEGLAGVEQYV. CDR3 DNA sequence: TGTGCCAGCAGTGAAGGACTAGCGGGAGTCGAGCAGTACGTC.

The chain has TRBV6-4 and TRBJ2-1; 16 bases map to TRBD2. This CDR3 has 19 amino acids. Germline V CDR1 and CDR2: MRHNA, SNTAGT. Trimming at V came to 0 bases and at J to 3 bases, leaving 5 bases not matched to a gene. For the CDR3, the DNA is TGTGCCAGCAGTGACTCCGGGACTAGCGGGGGGGCAAACTACAATGAGCAGTTCTTC. Translated, it gives CASSDSGTSGGANYNEQFF.

In its sample, this clone was seen a few times. This rearrangement joins TRBV7-9 to TRBJ1-6, with 8 bases identical to TRBD1. CDR3 length: 15 residues. Germline trimming cut 6 bases from V and 5 bases from J; bases unmatched to any gene: 6. Germline CDR1 reads SEHNR; CDR2 reads FQNEAQ (reference sequence). The chain's CDR3 is CASSLGQGNNSPLHF. Here the CDR3 DNA reads TGTGCCAGCAGTCTAGGACAGGGTAATAATTCACCCCTCCACTTT.

The CDR3 nucleotides read TGTGCCATCAGCGCCGGGACAGGGGTCAACACCGGGGAGCTGTTTTTT. This encodes CAISAGTGVNTGELFF. The gene calls are TRBV10-3 and TRBJ2-2, with 10 bases identical to TRBD1. The V gene's germline CDR1 is ENHRY and CDR2 SYGVKD. With V trimmed by 6 bases and J by 2 bases, 6 bases remained unmatched. The CDR3 is 16 amino acids.

The genes are TRBV6-5 and TRBJ1-2; 11 bases line up with TRBD1. Germline CDR1 is MNHEY and CDR2 is SVGAGI. CDR3 length: 15 residues. The ends lost 6 bases at V and 7 bases at J; junction bases unmatched: 10. The CDR3 loop is CASSDPRTGGPGYTF. CDR3 coding DNA: TGTGCCAGCAGCGATCCTAGGACAGGGGGCCCTGGCTACACCTTC.

The table lists this clone with a few counts. The chain joins TRBV24-1 to TRBJ2-1; D may be TRBD2 (5 bases). The germline CDR1 and CDR2 sequences are KGHDR and SFDVKD. Trimming took off 4 bases at V and 0 bases at J, with 15 bases between the two ends. The CDR3 is made up of 17 amino acids. CDR3 amino acids: CATSDNPASPSYNEQFF. DNA for the CDR3: TGTGCCACCAGTGACAACCCGGCTAGCCCCTCCTACAATGAGCAGTTCTTC.

The chain has TRBV2 and TRBJ2-3; 15 positions match TRBD2. Germline CDR1 SNHLY, CDR2 FYNNEI. The CDR3 covers 20 residues. V was clipped by 7 bases and J by 0 bases; unmatched bases: 14. This CDR3 reads CASIGLYGTSGRSSTDTQYF. CDR3 bases: TGTGCCAGCATCGGACTCTACGGGACTAGCGGGAGGTCTAGCACAGATACGCAGTATTTT.

V gene TRBV19 combines with J gene TRBJ2-1, with TRBD2 identical over 11 bases. Trimming at V came to 6 bases and at J to 5 bases, leaving 9 bases not matched to a gene. Germline CDR1 and CDR2: LNHDA and SQIVND (reference sequence). The CDR3 consists of 16 residues. Written as DNA, the CDR3 is TGTGCCAGTAGCCCACCTAGCGGGAGGTTTCACAATGAGCAGTTCTTC. The encoded protein is CASSPPSGRFHNEQFF.

This clone qualifies as hyperexpanded (1% or more). The rearrangement joins TRBV6-5 to TRBJ1-1; 8 nucleotides match TRBD1. Germline CDR1 MNHEY, CDR2 SVGAGI. The CDR3 is made up of 13 amino acids. V lost 3 bases to trimming and J lost 8 bases; unmatched junction nucleotides: 5. CDR3 coding DNA: TGTGCCAGCAGTTATCAGGGGGCTTCCGAAGCTTTCTTT. Encoded protein: CASSYQGASEAFF.

The V and J genes are TRBV6-2 or TRBV6-3 and TRBJ1-5; 7 bases are a match to TRBD1. The CDR3 extends over 16 amino acids. After removal of 0 bases from V and 4 bases from J, the junction contained 6 bases not matched to a gene. In germline, CDR1 is MNHEY, CDR2 SVGEGT. The CDR3 loop reads CASSYSNRGPNQPQHF. The CDR3 nucleotides are TGTGCCAGCAGTTACTCGAACAGGGGACCGAATCAGCCCCAGCATTTT.

This clone was recorded only once. The chain combines TRBV6-5 with TRBJ2-2; 8 bases match TRBD2. This CDR3 region has 13 residues. V lost 6 bases, J lost 6 bases, and 3 bases stayed unmatched. Germline values: CDR1 MNHEY, CDR2 SVGAGI. CDR3 residues: CASRSGGAGELFF. CDR3 nucleotide sequence: TGTGCCAGCAGGTCCGGGGGGGCCGGGGAGCTGTTTTTT.